This T cell receptor beta chain is from a study of blood T cell repertoires in COVID-19. TCRdb's table, derived via immunoSEQ multiplex PCR, lists solely in-frame clones and lacks some. The repertoire has fewer than 200,000 clones, about 83% of them found once; the top ten carry less than 3.5%. Participants were aged roughly 18 to 89 years from 24 US areas. Germline CDR1 reads MNHEY; CDR2 reads SMNVEV (reference sequence). The CDR3 length is 14 residues. Trimming took 5 bases from V and 4 from J, leaving 14 bases between them. This clone was seen only a few times. The J gene is TRBJ1-2, the V gene TRBV27; possibly TRBD1 for D (5 bases). The TCR was taken from a woman in her twenties or thirties who had been exposed to COVID-19. The sequenced sample consisted of PBMCs or T cells enriched from blood (not recorded which). The CDR3, as DNA: TGTGCCAGCAGTGGGGAGGGGCCCTTCTATGGCTACACCTTC. Its protein is CASSGEGPFYGYTF.